This is a list of T cell receptor beta chains from one sample in a study of T cell repertoires in cytomegalovirus infection. TCRdb re-analysed the reads in MiXCR, keeping a single row per CDR3 protein. The sample yields around 740,000 distinct CDR3 sequences, 35% seen once. Sequences were obtained from PBMCs. Every receptor here comes from a human donor in good health (CMV status not recorded). Some clones in this sample may be carry-over from other donors' samples. CDR3s include the opening cysteine and the closing phenylalanine or tryptophan. The D gene is left open where the match is weak. Not all rows give a size; the values are once, few, many and, for expanded clones, a class.

clone_size	v_call	d_call	j_call	cdr3_nt	cdr3_aa
.	TRBV2	TRBD2	TRBJ2-3	TGTGCCAGCAGTGAATTTGGGTCTAGCGGTGGCACAGATACGCAGTATTTT	CASSEFGSSGGTDTQYF
few	TRBV7-2	.	TRBJ1-2	TGTGCCAGCAGCCGCGGGGACGGAAACTATGGCTACACCTTC	CASSRGDGNYGYTF
few	TRBV12-3/TRBV12-4	.	TRBJ1-6	TGTGCCAGCAGTTCAGGGAACGATAATTCACCCCTCCACTTT	CASSSGNDNSPLHF
.	TRBV20-1	.	TRBJ1-2	TGCAGTGCTAGCCCGACAGGCCTCTATGGCTACACCTTC	CSASPTGLYGYTF
few	TRBV2	.	TRBJ2-3	TGTGCCAGCAGTGAACAGGGGGAGGGCGATACGCAGTATTTT	CASSEQGEGDTQYF
few	TRBV6-1	.	TRBJ1-5	TGTGCCAGCAGTGACCCGGGGCGCAATCAGCCCCAGCATTTT	CASSDPGRNQPQHF
.	TRBV3-1	TRBD1	TRBJ1-1	TGTGCCAGCAGCCAAAGCAGGGGGCGCAACACTGAAGCTTTCTTT	CASSQSRGRNTEAFF
.	TRBV28	.	TRBJ1-5	TGTGCCAGCAGTTTATGGGCGGGACATGCCCAGCATTTT	CASSLWAGHAQHF
few	TRBV19	TRBD1	TRBJ1-6	TGTGCCAGTAGGATTGACAGGGGGCTGGCACCCCTCCACTTT	CASRIDRGLAPLHF
few	TRBV28	.	TRBJ2-1	TGTGCCAGCAGTTTAACGGGACTTACCCTTGGAGATGAGCAGTTCTTC	CASSLTGLTLGDEQFF
.	TRBV4-2	.	TRBJ2-7	TGTGCCAGCAGTCCTCTAGTGGAAAGCTCCTACGAGCAGTACTTC	CASSPLVESSYEQYF
few	TRBV7-9	.	TRBJ1-2	TGTGCCAGCAGCTTAGGTCCCGACAGGCTTAACTATGGCTACACCTTC	CASSLGPDRLNYGYTF
.	TRBV20-1	.	TRBJ2-1	TGCAGTGCTAGAGGACTCCTCAATGAGCAGTTCTTC	CSARGLLNEQFF
few	TRBV19	.	TRBJ2-7	TGTGCCAGTAGTACACAGGTAAACTACGAGCAGTACTTC	CASSTQVNYEQYF
.	TRBV5-5	TRBD1	TRBJ2-7	TGTGCCAGCAGCTTGTACGGGACAGCTAACGAGCAGTACTTC	CASSLYGTANEQYF
.	TRBV29-1	TRBD1	TRBJ2-7	TGCAGCGTTGAAGATCCGAAGGGGGACAGGGTGGACTTC	CSVEDPKGDRVDF
once	TRBV19	.	TRBJ1-2	TGTGCCACTTTGACACCTGGGGACATAGCTAACTATGGCTACACCTTC	CATLTPGDIANYGYTF
many	TRBV29-1	TRBD1	TRBJ1-1	TGCAGCGTTGACAGGGGGCAGACTGAAGCTTTCTTT	CSVDRGQTEAFF
.	TRBV4-2	.	TRBJ2-7	TGTGCCAGCAGGGACACAACAAAGAACTACGAGCAGTACTTC	CASRDTTKNYEQYF
.	TRBV30	.	TRBJ2-5	TGTGCCTGGGAGTCTGGCCAGCGTCAAGAGACCCACTACTTC	CAWESGQRQETHYF
many	TRBV7-2	TRBD1	TRBJ2-3	TGTGCCAGCAGCTCATCACCGGACAGGACAACGGATACGCAGTATTTT	CASSSSPDRTTDTQYF
many	TRBV6-1	TRBD2	TRBJ2-5	TGTGCCAGCAGGAGGACTAGCGTCGTCGAGACCCAGTACTTC	CASRRTSVVETQYF
.	TRBV12-3/TRBV12-4	TRBD1	TRBJ2-1	TGTGCCAGCAGCCCGGGGGACAGGGGCCGACGTGAGCAGTTCTTC	CASSPGDRGRREQFF
once	TRBV28	.	TRBJ2-7	TGTGCCAGCAGTTTCTCCCCAAGCGCTGTGCGGCACTTC	CASSFSPSAVRHF
.	TRBV7-2	.	TRBJ2-5	TGTGCCAGCAGCTTAGTTTCAGGAGAGCAAGAGACCCAGTACTTC	CASSLVSGEQETQYF
many	TRBV7-3	TRBD2	TRBJ2-5	TGTGCCAGCAGCTCGCCGGGACTATTGGAAGAGACCCAGTACTTC	CASSSPGLLEETQYF
many	TRBV7-9	.	TRBJ2-7	TGTGCCAGCAGCTACCCCACCAACACAGGGATGAGAAGCTACGAGCAGTACTTC	CASSYPTNTGMRSYEQYF
few	TRBV19	.	TRBJ2-1	TGTGCCAGTAGTACCCGAAGGGTGGAAAAAAATGAGCAGTTCTTC	CASSTRRVEKNEQFF
.	TRBV19	.	TRBJ1-2	TGTGCCAGTAGGGGACCCGACAGGAGTCCCAAAGCCTCCGTCTATGGCTACACCTTC	CASRGPDRSPKASVYGYTF
.	TRBV7-8	TRBD2	TRBJ2-3	TGTGCCAGCAGGAGGAGCGGGCTAGCGGAGCAGTATTTT	CASRRSGLAEQYF
.	TRBV7-2	TRBD2	TRBJ2-1	TGTGCCAGCAGCCGTCCTAGTTTCGGACTAGCGCCCAATGAGCAGTTCTTC	CASSRPSFGLAPNEQFF
.	TRBV6-5	.	TRBJ2-3	TGTGCCAGCAGTACCAGGGGGGTACTGGATACGCAGTATTTT	CASSTRGVLDTQYF
few	TRBV7-8	.	TRBJ2-2	TGTGCCAGCAGCTTAGTTTCCGCCAACACCGGGGAGCTGTTTTTT	CASSLVSANTGELFF
.	TRBV7-6	.	TRBJ1-1	TGTGCCAGCAGCCGCGGACAGCACACTGAAGCTTTCTTT	CASSRGQHTEAFF
few	TRBV19	.	TRBJ2-1	TGTGCCAGTAGTGTAGACTCCCTAGGGCTGCTTAATGAGCAGTTCTTC	CASSVDSLGLLNEQFF
.	TRBV20-1	.	TRBJ1-1	TGCAGTGCTAGAGGGTGGAGGGGCGAAACGGTGAACACTGAAGCTTTCTTT	CSARGWRGETVNTEAFF
many	TRBV7-6	.	TRBJ2-2	TGTGCCAGCAGCTGGGACCCCGGAACAGGCCTGAACACCGGGGAGCTGTTTTTT	CASSWDPGTGLNTGELFF
.	TRBV19	.	TRBJ1-2	TGTGCCAGTAGTCCAGCAGGGGAAAGGAATGGCTACACCTTC	CASSPAGERNGYTF
once	TRBV20-1	.	TRBJ2-7	TGCAGTGCTACGATGGGGTTGGCGACCTACGAGCAGTACTTC	CSATMGLATYEQYF
few	TRBV28	.	TRBJ1-6	TGTGCCAGCAGGATACCCCCCCCATCACCCCTCCACTTT	CASRIPPPSPLHF
few	TRBV7-9	.	TRBJ2-1	TGTGCCAGCAGCTTTCGGGGGGCCGCCTACAATGAGCAGTTCTTC	CASSFRGAAYNEQFF
.	TRBV18	TRBD2	TRBJ2-2	TGTGCCAGCTCACCAGTCGGGGCTAGCGGCACCGGGGAGCTGTTTTTT	CASSPVGASGTGELFF
few	TRBV6-1	.	TRBJ1-1	TGTGCCAGCAGTGATAACAGACTGAACACTGAAGCTTTCTTT	CASSDNRLNTEAFF
.	TRBV5-1	.	TRBJ2-1	TGCGCCAGCAGCTTGAACGGCGGGGGCGATTACAATGAGCAGTTCTTC	CASSLNGGGDYNEQFF
.	TRBV2	.	TRBJ2-5	TGTGCCAGCGTCGAGGGGGGCGGAGTGGTGACCCAGGACTTC	CASVEGGGVVTQDF
.	TRBV7-4	.	TRBJ2-7	TGTGCCAGCAGCTTAGCTAACGGGGGGCTGTACGAGCAGTACTTC	CASSLANGGLYEQYF
.	TRBV2	TRBD1	TRBJ2-7	TGTGCCAGCAGCGAAAAACGGACAGGGGCCAAATACGAGCAGTACTTC	CASSEKRTGAKYEQYF
few	TRBV20-1	.	TRBJ2-7	TGCAGTGCGGAGGCCAAGGCAGGCAGGGCTTACGAGCAGTACTTC	CSAEAKAGRAYEQYF
.	TRBV5-8	TRBD1	TRBJ2-7	TGTGCCAGCAGCTCGGGACAGATATACGAGCAGTACTTC	CASSSGQIYEQYF
.	TRBV12-3/TRBV12-4	.	TRBJ1-2	TGTGCCAGCAGGCGGGACACCTCCTATTGCTACACCTTC	CASRRDTSYCYTF
.	TRBV20-1	TRBD1	TRBJ1-4	TGCAGTGCGCCGGGACAGGGTGGTCGCACTAATGAAAAACTGTTTTTT	CSAPGQGGRTNEKLFF
many	TRBV7-2	.	TRBJ2-3	TGTGCCAGCAGCCGCTTTTGGGAGCGTCCTACCCGCACAGATACGCAGTATTTT	CASSRFWERPTRTDTQYF
few	TRBV27	.	TRBJ1-6	TGTGCCAGCACCGGTTGGGGTTCACCCCTCCACTTT	CASTGWGSPLHF
.	TRBV9	TRBD1	TRBJ1-6	TGTGCCAGCAGCGCCGACAGGGGGCTTGGTTCACCCCTCCACTTT	CASSADRGLGSPLHF
.	TRBV12-3/TRBV12-4	TRBD2	TRBJ2-1	TGTGCCAGCGGTAGACTAGCAACCGCGAATGAGCAGTTCTTC	CASGRLATANEQFF
many	TRBV7-8	.	TRBJ2-2	TGTGCCAGCAGATTTACCCCAAGGAGGGCCTCCGGGGAGCTGTTTTTT	CASRFTPRRASGELFF